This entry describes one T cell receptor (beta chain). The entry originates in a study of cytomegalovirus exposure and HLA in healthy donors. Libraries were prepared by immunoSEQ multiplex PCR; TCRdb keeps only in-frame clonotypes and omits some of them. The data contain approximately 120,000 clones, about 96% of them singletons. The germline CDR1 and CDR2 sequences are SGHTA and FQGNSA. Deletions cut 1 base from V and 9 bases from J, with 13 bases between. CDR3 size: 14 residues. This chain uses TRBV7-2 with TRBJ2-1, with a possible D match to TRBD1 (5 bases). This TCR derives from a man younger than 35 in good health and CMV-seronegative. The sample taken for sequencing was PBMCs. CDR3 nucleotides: TGTGCCAGCAGCTTAGGGGGCAGCTCGGTTGAGCAGTTCTTC. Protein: CASSLGGSSVEQFF.